A single sample is the source of the 7 T cell receptor beta chains below, sequenced in a study of OX40 agonist ivuxolimab in advanced cancers. Data came from immunoSEQ multiplex PCR; TCRdb stores just in-frame clones and leaves some out. The sample lists 25,000 to 30,000 clones, roughly 83% occurring once. The material was CD4+ or CD8+ T cells sorted from blood, obtained in a trial of the OX40 agonist ivuxolimab. The receptor set was obtained from an adult with an advanced solid tumor such as melanoma, head and neck, liver or kidney cancer.

CDR3 protein: CASSGGYNEQFF. CDR3 nucleotide sequence: TGTGCCAGCAGTGGGGGCTACAATGAGCAGTTCTTC. The chain uses TRBV27 and TRBJ2-1; D could derive from TRBD1 or TRBD2 (5 bases each). The CDR3 runs to 12 residues. V was pared by 5 bases and J by 3 bases, with 5 bases between. Germline V CDR1 and CDR2: MNHEY, SMNVEV (reference sequence).

This chain uses TRBV29-1 with TRBJ2-7, with TRBD2 identical over 9 bases. V shed 4 bases, J shed 0 bases, and the junction held 4 bases outside the gene matches. The CDR3 length is 14 residues. Germline values: CDR1 SQVTM, CDR2 ANQGSEA. This CDR3 reads CSVVLAGSSYEQYF. The CDR3 DNA sequence: TGCAGCGTTGTGCTAGCGGGGAGCTCCTACGAGCAGTACTTC.

This clone counts as medium-sized. This chain connects TRBV19 to TRBJ2-7; D ambiguous. The CDR3 covers 13 residues. The germline CDR1 and CDR2 sequences are LNHDA and SQIVND (reference sequence). Between the trimmed V and J ends, which lost 1 base and 6 bases, there was a span of 10 bases. DNA for the CDR3: TGTGCCAGTAGTATAGGGCCCCTGGGCGAGCAGTACTTC. This sequence encodes CASSIGPLGEQYF. Complete variable domain (other parts from reference TRBV19 and TRBJ2-7): DGGITQSPKYLFRKEGQNVTLSCEQNLNHDAMYWYRQDPGQGLRLIYYSQIVNDFQKGDIAEGYSVSREKKESFPLTVTSAQKNPTAFYLCASSIGPLGEQYFGPGTRLTVT.

This clone was found a few times. V and J are TRBV6-4 and TRBJ2-3; 7 positions agree with TRBD1. This CDR3 has 14 residues. Germline values: CDR1 MRHNA, CDR2 SNTAGT. V was pared by 6 bases and J by 3 bases, with 6 bases of the junction left unmatched. In DNA, the CDR3 is TGTGCCAGCAGCCCCACAGGGGATACAGATACGCAGTATTTT. It is translated as CASSPTGDTDTQYF.

The rearrangement uses TRBV6-5 and TRBJ1-2, with a tentative D call TRBD1 (6 bases). The CDR3 sequence is 13 residues long. Germline V gene lookup returns CDR1 MNHEY and CDR2 SVGAGI. The V and J ends lost 6 bases and 8 bases respectively, with 16 bases between them. The CDR3, as DNA: TGTGCCAGCAGCCGACCGGGGGCGCGAGGCTACACCTTC. Translating it yields CASSRPGARGYTF.

This clone was counted between two and nine times. The chain has TRBV25-1 and TRBJ2-5; 7 nucleotides align to TRBD2. CDR3 length equals 14 residues. The germline V gene encodes CDR1 MGHDK and CDR2 SYGVNS. J lost 2 bases, V lost 3 bases, and 3 bases had no gene match. Here the CDR3 reads CASSDWGGQETQYF. The CDR3, as DNA: TGTGCCAGCAGTGATTGGGGGGGGCAAGAGACCCAGTACTTC.

The rearrangement links TRBV5-6 to TRBJ2-7; D might be TRBD1 or TRBD2, each matching 5 bases. This CDR3 comprises 16 residues. Trimming left V 4 bases short and J 2 bases short, with 19 bases between. In germline, CDR1 is SGHDT, CDR2 YYEEEE. The CDR3 spells CASSGTGTLDPYEQYF. The CDR3 nucleotides are TGTGCCAGCAGCGGAACCGGGACGCTAGATCCCTACGAGCAGTACTTC.